Reported below is one T cell receptor beta chain. Its matching antigen is unknown. This specimen comes from a study of T cell responses to AZD1222 COVID-19 vaccine. TCRdb's table, derived via immunoSEQ multiplex PCR, lists solely in-frame clones and lacks some. The sample carries over 120,000 clones, 85% to 90% recorded once. Overall study findings and caveats: Clonal diversity was possibly underestimated, and white British individuals and females predominated among donors. The repertoires were collected only after the peak T cell response. An increase in Spike-specific TCR breadth and depth was observed after two AZD1222 doses.

The CDR3 runs to 14 residues. The ends lost 11 bases at V and 10 bases at J; junction bases unmatched: 14. Germline V lookup: CDR1 MNHEY, CDR2 SVGAGI. The sequenced sample was peripheral blood, obtained 28 days after the second AZD1222 dose. The chain employs TRBV6-5 and TRBJ2-1; 10 bases agree with TRBD2. This receptor was obtained from an adult who received the AZD1222 COVID-19 vaccine. CDR3 sequence (DNA): TGTGCCCTCACCGTGGCTAGCGGGGGTGGAGAGCAGTTCTTC. It codes for CALTVASGGGEQFF.